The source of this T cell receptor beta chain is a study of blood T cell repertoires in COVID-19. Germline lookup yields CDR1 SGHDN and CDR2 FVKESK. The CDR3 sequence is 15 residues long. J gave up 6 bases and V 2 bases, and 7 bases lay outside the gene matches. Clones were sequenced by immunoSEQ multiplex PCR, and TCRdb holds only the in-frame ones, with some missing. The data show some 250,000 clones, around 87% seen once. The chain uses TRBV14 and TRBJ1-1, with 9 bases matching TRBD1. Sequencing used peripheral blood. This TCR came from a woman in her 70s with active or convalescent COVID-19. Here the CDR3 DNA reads TGTGCCAGCAGCCAACTAGGACAGGGGAAGGCTGAAGCTTTCTTT. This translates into CASSQLGQGKAEAFF.